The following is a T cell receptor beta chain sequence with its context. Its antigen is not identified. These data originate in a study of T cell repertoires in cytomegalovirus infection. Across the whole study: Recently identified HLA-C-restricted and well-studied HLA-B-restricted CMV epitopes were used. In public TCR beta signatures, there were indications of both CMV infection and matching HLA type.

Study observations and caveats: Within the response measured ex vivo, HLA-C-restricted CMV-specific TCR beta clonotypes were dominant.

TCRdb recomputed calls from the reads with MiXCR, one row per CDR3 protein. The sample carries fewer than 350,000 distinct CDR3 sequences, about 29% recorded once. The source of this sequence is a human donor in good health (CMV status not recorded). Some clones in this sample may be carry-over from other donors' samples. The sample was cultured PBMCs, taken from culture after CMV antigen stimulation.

In DNA form, the CDR3 reads TGTGCCAGCAGATGGGCAGGGGGCGCTGATACGCAGTATTTT. Translation: CASRWAGGADTQYF. This chain links TRBV12-3 or TRBV12-4 with TRBJ2-3, with 8 nucleotides matching TRBD1. The CDR3 is 14 residues long. Germline trimming cut 6 bases from V and 6 bases from J; bases unmatched to any gene: 8.